These 8 T cell receptor beta chains share one sample of origin, sequenced in a study of identical twins. In TCRdb, the 5' RACE reads were re-called with MiXCR into one record per CDR3 protein. Among 420,000 or so distinct CDR3 sequences listed, around 20% were seen once. The sequencing input was naive T cells sorted from blood. These receptors were collected from a man aged 50-60 years in good health.

This clonotype has just a few counts. J is TRBJ2-1 and V is TRBV5-1; D not resolved. This CDR3 is built from 13 residues. V was pared by 0 bases and J by 8 bases, with 9 bases between. Germline V lookup: CDR1 SGHRS, CDR2 YFSETQ. Here the CDR3 reads CASSLASPDEQFF. CDR3 DNA: TGCGCCAGCAGCTTGGCCTCTCCCGATGAGCAGTTCTTC.

The chain recombines TRBV3-1 with TRBJ2-1; perhaps TRBD1 as D (5 bases). The CDR3 spans 14 residues. Between the trimmed V and J ends, which lost 1 base and 4 bases, there was a span of 8 bases. In germline, CDR1 is LGHDT, CDR2 YNNKEL (reference sequence). The CDR3 region is CASSQAGLYNEQFF. The CDR3 coding sequence is TGTGCCAGCAGCCAAGCAGGGTTATACAATGAGCAGTTCTTC.

This clonotype was counted between two and nine times. The gene calls are TRBV9 and TRBJ1-6; possible D gene TRBD1, 6 bases. Trimming stripped 0 bases from V and 13 bases from J, with 8 bases between. The CDR3 runs 12 residues. CDR1 and CDR2 from the germline V gene are SGDLS and YYNGEE. CDR3 sequence reads: CASSVDGGPLHF. The CDR3 coding sequence is TGTGCCAGCAGCGTAGACGGGGGCCCCCTCCACTTT. The whole variable domain, remainder taken from reference TRBV9 and TRBJ1-6, is DSGVTQTPKHLITATGQRVTLRCSPRSGDLSVYWYQQSLDQGLQFLIQYYNGEERAKGNILERFSAQQFPDLHSELNLSSLELGDSALYFCASSVDGGPLHFGNGTRLTVT.

Many counts were recorded for this clonotype. The chain has TRBV15 and TRBJ2-5; a weak D match, TRBD2 (6 bases). The CDR3 covers 14 residues. CDR1 and CDR2 from the germline V gene are LNHNV and YYDKDF (reference sequence). Trimming pared 3 bases from V and 4 bases from J, leaving 12 bases between. The CDR3 is CATSRARGGETQYF. CDR3 sequence (DNA): TGTGCCACCAGCAGGGCGAGGGGAGGAGAGACCCAGTACTTC.

This clonotype was seen a handful of times. The V call is TRBV6-2 or TRBV6-3, the J call TRBJ1-2; a weak D match, TRBD1 (5 bases). The CDR3 consists of 14 residues. Trimming took 8 bases from V and 7 from J, leaving 20 bases between them. Looked up from germline, CDR1 is MNHEY and CDR2 is SVGEGT. CDR3 sequence (DNA): TGTGCCAGCCCTGCGACAGAGAGGGGTGGTGGCTACACCTTC. This translates into CASPATERGGGYTF.

The rearrangement links TRBV12-3 or TRBV12-4 to TRBJ2-2; 15 nucleotides match TRBD2. With V trimmed by 6 bases and J by 8 bases, 10 bases remained unmatched. The CDR3 is 17 amino acids. CDR3 loop: CASSPSGLAGGWGELFF. The DNA for the CDR3 is TGTGCCAGCAGCCCCTCCGGACTAGCGGGAGGGTGGGGGGAGCTGTTTTTT.

V is TRBV12-3 or TRBV12-4 and J is TRBJ2-3; 9 bases align to TRBD1. The CDR3 is 15 residues long. V lost 4 bases to trimming and J lost 4 bases; unmatched junction nucleotides: 6. Here the CDR3 reads CASSSRDREPDTQYF. In DNA form, the CDR3 reads TGTGCCAGCAGTTCCCGGGACAGGGAACCAGATACGCAGTATTTT.

This clonotype was seen at least ten times. The chain carries TRBV5-1 and TRBJ1-1; D is perhaps TRBD1 (5 bases). This CDR3 is 16 amino acids long. V lost 2 bases to trimming and J lost 3 bases, with 17 bases between them. Germline V gives CDR1 SGHRS, CDR2 YFSETQ. The DNA for the CDR3 is TGCGCCAGCAGCTTAACCCCTCTCTTCAGGGACACTGAAGCTTTCTTT. Protein sequence: CASSLTPLFRDTEAFF.